These 29 T cell receptor beta chains share one sample of origin, sequenced in a study of CD8+ T cells in alopecia areata. Extraction and reverse transcription of RNA yielded cDNA as the sequencing template. This table comes from immunoSEQ multiplex PCR, and its TCRdb copy is limited to in-frame clones, with some not included. The sample lists approximately 150,000 clones, approximately 60% occurring once. The sample consisted of CD4+ T cells sorted from blood. Source of these receptors: a human donor in good health.

This clone showed up just a few times. The genes are TRBV20-1 and TRBJ2-3, with no clear D. Between the trimmed V and J ends, which lost 5 bases and 5 bases, there was a span of 8 bases. The CDR3 is made up of 11 amino acids. The germline V gene encodes CDR1 DFQATT and CDR2 SNEGSKA (reference sequence). In DNA form, the CDR3 reads TGCAGTGCTGCAACCAAAGATACGCAGTATTTT. Protein product: CSAATKDTQYF.

This clone was observed a handful of times. The chain uses TRBV29-1 and TRBJ2-2; D possibly corresponds to TRBD2 (6 bases). V was clipped by 7 bases and J by 1 base, with 7 bases between them. This CDR3 spans 12 amino acids. Germline V gene data show CDR1 as SQVTM and CDR2 as ANQGSEA. The CDR3 loop reads CSAGVNTGELFF. The CDR3 bases are TGCAGCGCGGGGGTGAACACCGGGGAGCTGTTTTTT.

This chain's CDR3 is CASSQEASGSRTDTQYF. In nucleotides, the CDR3 is TGCGCCAGCAGCCAAGAGGCTAGCGGGAGCCGGACAGATACGCAGTATTTT. The chain is built from TRBV4-1 and TRBJ2-3; 10 bases agree with TRBD2. Trimming at V came to 0 bases and at J to 3 bases, leaving 6 bases not matched to a gene. The CDR3 is made up of 17 amino acids. Germline-derived CDR1 and CDR2 are MGHRA and YSYEKL.

Details on this clone: At the DNA level, this CDR3 is encoded by other sequences in the same sample as well. V gene TRBV29-1 combines with J gene TRBJ1-2; the D is unclear. CDR3 size: 9 residues. V was shortened by 0 bases and J by 7 bases, with 0 bases between the two germline ends. CDR1 and CDR2 from the germline V gene are SQVTM and ANQGSEA. This CDR3 reads CSVEDGYTF. DNA for the CDR3: TGCAGCGTTGAAGATGGCTACACCTTC.

This chain links TRBV27 with TRBJ2-1; possible D gene TRBD2, 6 bases. This CDR3 comprises 15 residues. Germline values: CDR1 MNHEY, CDR2 SMNVEV (reference sequence). The germline V and J ends were trimmed by 3 bases and 7 bases, with 16 bases remaining between them. CDR3 sequence reads: CASSFTGLGVNEQFF. For the CDR3, the DNA is TGTGCCAGCAGTTTTACGGGACTCGGTGTGAATGAGCAGTTCTTC.

This sequence joins TRBV6-5 and TRBJ2-7, with unresolved D. Per the germline V gene, CDR1 is MNHEY and CDR2 is SVGAGI. V dropped 5 bases and J dropped 3 bases, with 8 bases sitting between them. This CDR3 spans 12 amino acids. This chain's CDR3 is CASSLPNYEQYF. The CDR3 DNA reads TGTGCCAGCAGTCTACCTAACTACGAGCAGTACTTC.

The J gene is TRBJ2-5, the V gene TRBV18; D gene unclear. Germline loops: CDR1 KGHSH, CDR2 LQKENI. The CDR3 totals 16 residues. The V end was cut by 3 bases, the J end by 4 bases, with 18 bases between. The CDR3 protein is CASSPAHARSGETQYF. The CDR3 DNA is TGTGCCAGCTCACCGGCCCACGCCAGATCGGGAGAGACCCAGTACTTC.

This chain joins TRBV23-1 and TRBJ1-2, with D possibly matching TRBD1 (6 bases). TRBV23-1 is an ORF, with its function uncertain. This CDR3 is built from 14 residues. V lost 8 bases to trimming and J lost 4 bases, with 17 bases between them. CDR3 sequence: CASWGSQGPYGYTF. The DNA of the CDR3 is TGCGCCAGCTGGGGATCCCAGGGGCCCTATGGCTACACCTTC.

The chain recombines TRBV11-2 with TRBJ2-2; TRBD2 aligns across 12 bases. The CDR3 is made up of 17 amino acids. V lost 10 bases, J lost 6 bases, and 15 bases stayed unmatched. CDR1 and CDR2 from the germline V gene are SGHAT and FQNNGV. CDR3 DNA sequence: TGTGCCACCCAGCGGGTGGAACTAGCGGGAGGATCCGGGGAGCTGTTTTTT. Translation: CATQRVELAGGSGELFF.

This clone has only one observation. This chain links TRBV2 with TRBJ1-1, with D possibly being TRBD1 (5 bases). Germline CDR1 is SNHLY and CDR2 is FYNNEI. This CDR3 has 15 residues. V was shortened by 0 bases and J by 0 bases, with 8 bases between the two germline ends. DNA of the CDR3: TGTGCCAGCAGTGAAGCGGGGACCTTGAACACTGAAGCTTTCTTT. Translation gives CASSEAGTLNTEAFF.

V and J are TRBV6-5 and TRBJ2-7; 7 nucleotides align to TRBD2. This CDR3 is built from 14 residues. Germline V lookup: CDR1 MNHEY, CDR2 SVGAGI. V shed 4 bases, J shed 3 bases, and the junction held 6 bases outside the gene matches. CDR3: CASSSGREFYEQYF. The CDR3 DNA follows: TGTGCCAGCAGTTCTGGGCGGGAGTTCTACGAGCAGTACTTC.

This clone was picked up one time. The chain uses TRBV29-1 and TRBJ2-2; D unclear. With 4 bases removed from V and 2 bases from J, the gap between germline ends came to 17 bases. The length of the CDR3 is 16 residues. The germline V gene has CDR1 SQVTM and CDR2 ANQGSEA. The CDR3 protein is CSVVVSTHHNTGELFF. CDR3 nucleotides: TGCAGCGTTGTAGTATCTACTCACCATAACACCGGGGAGCTGTTTTTT.

Only a few counts were recorded for this clone. The gene calls are TRBV5-1 and TRBJ2-6; D is uncertain. V gave up 1 base and J gave up 0 bases, with 2 bases separating them. Germline V gives CDR1 SGHRS, CDR2 YFSETQ. The CDR3 covers 14 residues. Here the CDR3 DNA reads TGCGCCAGCAGCTTGTTCTCTGGGGCCAACGTCCTGACTTTC. Translated, it gives CASSLFSGANVLTF.

The V call is TRBV5-5, the J call TRBJ2-1; 10 positions match TRBD2. The length of the CDR3 is 15 residues. Trimming took 0 bases from V and 7 from J; bases not matched to a gene: 4. The germline CDR1 and CDR2 sequences are SGHKS and YYEKEE (reference sequence). CDR3 residues: CASSLGSGRSNEQFF. The CDR3 DNA follows: TGTGCCAGCAGCTTGGGTAGCGGGAGGAGTAATGAGCAGTTCTTC. Full variable domain (outside the CDR3, taken from reference TRBV5-5 and TRBJ2-1): DAGVTQSPTHLIKTRGQQVTLRCSPISGHKSVSWYQQVLGQGPQFIFQYYEKEERGRGNFPDRFSARQFPNYSSELNVNALLLGDSALYLCASSLGSGRSNEQFFGPGTRLTVL.

The J gene is TRBJ1-5, the V gene TRBV6-5, with 7 bases lining up with TRBD1. The CDR3 length is 15 residues. Germline-derived CDR1 and CDR2 are MNHEY and SVGAGI. The junction had 9 bases not matched to a gene; V was cut back by 5 bases and J by 5 bases. Here the CDR3 reads CASSAEQGLYQPQHF. The CDR3 nucleotides are TGTGCCAGCAGTGCCGAACAGGGGCTATATCAGCCCCAGCATTTT.

V usage is TRBV30 and J usage is TRBJ1-2, with TRBD1 matching 7 bases. The CDR3 has 13 amino acids. Trimming cost V 1 base and J 4 bases; bases outside gene matches: 3. Germline loops: CDR1 GTSNPN, CDR2 SVGIG (reference sequence). The CDR3 is CAWSETGSYGYTF. In DNA form, the CDR3 reads TGTGCCTGGAGTGAGACAGGGTCCTATGGCTACACCTTC.

This clone was picked up a small number of times. The gene calls are TRBV5-1 and TRBJ2-1; 7 nucleotides line up with TRBD2. The CDR3 length is 15 residues. The V segment lost 6 bases and the J segment 0 bases; nucleotides outside the gene matches: 6. Germline V gives CDR1 SGHRS, CDR2 YFSETQ. CDR3: CASKLALSSYNEQFF. Written as DNA, the CDR3 is TGCGCCAGCAAACTAGCGTTGAGCTCCTACAATGAGCAGTTCTTC.

This CDR3 is CSVGDHQPQHF. The DNA of the CDR3 is TGCAGCGTTGGGGACCATCAGCCCCAGCATTTT. The V gene is TRBV29-1, the J gene TRBJ1-5, with D possibly being TRBD1 (5 bases). The length of the CDR3 is 11 residues. Deletions cut 4 bases from V and 5 bases from J, with 6 bases between. Germline loops: CDR1 SQVTM, CDR2 ANQGSEA.

V is TRBV5-1 and J is TRBJ1-1; perhaps TRBD1 as D (6 bases). The CDR3 contains 13 residues. The V end lost 5 bases, the J end lost 8 bases, and 16 bases lay between the germline ends. Germline CDR1 is SGHRS and CDR2 is YFSETQ. The CDR3 sequence: CASRHTGGGEAFF. The CDR3 DNA is TGCGCCAGCAGGCATACCGGGGGCGGGGAAGCTTTCTTT.

This chain uses TRBV6-1 with TRBJ2-1, with D uncertain. V was pared by 9 bases and J by 6 bases, with 18 bases between. The V gene's germline CDR1 is MNHNS and CDR2 SASEGT. The CDR3 length is 14 residues. The CDR3 loop reads CASYRAPSGNEQFF. For the CDR3, the DNA is TGTGCCAGTTACCGGGCCCCTTCCGGCAATGAGCAGTTCTTC.

CDR3 region: CASIRGRGSDYGYTF. Written as DNA, the CDR3 is TGTGCCAGCATCCGGGGACGAGGATCGGACTATGGCTACACCTTC. V is TRBV5-6 and J is TRBJ1-2; tentative D call: TRBD1 (5 bases). Germline CDR1 is SGHDT and CDR2 is YYEEEE. Deletions cut 6 bases from V and 3 bases from J, with 18 bases between. The CDR3 is 15 amino acids.

This sequence joins TRBV29-1 and TRBJ2-3; a possible D gene is TRBD1 (6 bases). V was cut by 7 bases and J by 10 bases, with 18 bases left in between. Germline lookup yields CDR1 SQVTM and CDR2 ANQGSEA. The CDR3 consists of 12 residues. In nucleotides, the CDR3 is TGCAGCGCATCCCGGGACACATTTGCGCAGTATTTT. Amino acids: CSASRDTFAQYF.

The V and J genes are TRBV30 and TRBJ2-7; weak D call: TRBD2 (6 bases). The germline V and J ends were trimmed by 2 bases and 2 bases, with 13 bases remaining between them. Germline loops: CDR1 GTSNPN, CDR2 SVGIG (reference sequence). The CDR3 runs 14 residues. The CDR3 coding sequence is TGTGCCTGGAGTCGTGGGGGGAAGACCTACGAGCAGTACTTC. Its translation is CAWSRGGKTYEQYF.

The chain couples TRBV30 to TRBJ1-5; a weak D match, TRBD1 (5 bases). CDR1 GTSNPN and CDR2 SVGIG come from the germline V gene (reference sequence). Between the trimmed V and J ends, which lost 2 bases and 1 base, there was a span of 15 bases. This CDR3 region has 16 residues. CDR3 in DNA: TGTGCCTGGAGTCCACCCACAGGTACGAGCAATCAGCCCCAGCATTTT. Its translation: CAWSPPTGTSNQPQHF.

The chain carries TRBV20-1 and TRBJ2-5; 10 bases align to TRBD1. This CDR3 spans 10 amino acids. CDR1 and CDR2 (germline): DFQATT, SNEGSKA (reference sequence). The CDR3 sequence: CGTGDETQYF. DNA of the CDR3: TGCGGGACAGGGGATGAGACCCAGTACTTC.

The genes are TRBV29-1 and TRBJ2-2; D is uncertain. This CDR3 region has 13 residues. Germline assignment: CDR1 SQVTM and CDR2 ANQGSEA. The V end was cut by 3 bases, the J end by 2 bases, with 7 bases between. The CDR3, as DNA: TGCAGCGTTGAGGAGCAAAACACCGGGGAGCTGTTTTTT. This encodes CSVEEQNTGELFF.

This clone was recorded a few times. The chain is built from TRBV29-1 and TRBJ2-6, with 7 bases matching TRBD1. Per the germline V gene, CDR1 is SQVTM and CDR2 is ANQGSEA. The ends lost 4 bases at V and 0 bases at J; junction bases unmatched: 9. There are 17 residues in the CDR3. This CDR3 is CSVAGQQGGSGANVLTF. CDR3 DNA sequence: TGCAGCGTTGCGGGACAGCAGGGTGGCTCTGGGGCCAACGTCCTGACTTTC.

The genes are TRBV25-1 and TRBJ2-2; D assignment may be TRBD1 or TRBD2 (5 bases each). Trimming took 4 bases from V and 6 from J, leaving 18 bases between them. This CDR3 region has 16 residues. Per germline, CDR1 MGHDK and CDR2 SYGVNS. The CDR3, as DNA: TGTGCCAGCAGTGGCCGGGGCAGGGACGGAGCCGGGGAGCTGTTTTTT. The encoded protein is CASSGRGRDGAGELFF.

V is TRBV5-1 and J is TRBJ2-1; D uncertain. The CDR3 totals 12 residues. Deletions cut 1 base from V and 9 bases from J, with 8 bases between. CDR1 is SGHRS, CDR2 YFSETQ, per germline. The DNA for the CDR3 is TGCGCCAGCAGCTTGTTCCCTGCTGAGCAGTTCTTC. This codes for CASSLFPAEQFF.